The sequence of this TCR beta chain was determined in a study of T cells after yellow fever vaccination. Study context: The fractions with low cell numbers were processed using SMART-Seq v4 Ultra Low Input.

TCRdb itself ran the 5' RACE reads through MiXCR, one entry per CDR3 protein. The sample lists 100,000 or so distinct CDR3 sequences; approximately 8.4% were seen once. Study-wide results and limits: Primary-vaccination clones mostly resurfaced post-booster (less than 98% CD4, more than 80% CD8). High-abundance clonotypes from the bulk population could contaminate FACS-sorted repertoires.

V was trimmed by 5 bases and J by 3 bases, leaving 16 bases between them. Germline CDR1 and CDR2: SGHTA and FQGTGA. This CDR3 has 15 amino acids. Sequences were derived from CD8+ T cells not binding an NS4B(214-222) dextramer, sorted from PBMCs, sampled around 14 days after the first yellow fever vaccination. This rearrangement joins TRBV7-3 to TRBJ1-2, with D unclear. This clonotype originated in a man between 18 and 29 years old who received the YFV17D yellow fever vaccine. The CDR3 DNA sequence: TGTGCCAGCAGCCCGAGTTTAGGGTTTGACTATGGCTACACCTTC. Protein: CASSPSLGFDYGYTF.